This is a list of T cell receptor beta chains from one sample in a study of CD8 T cells in ankylosing spondylitis. TCRdb redid the calling of the 5' RACE reads with MiXCR, one entry per CDR3 protein. The repertoire holds 750,000 to 850,000 distinct CDR3 sequences, with over 9.5% as singletons. Sequencing used blood, either unsorted or a sorted T cell fraction (not recorded which). The receptors were sampled from a male donor with ankylosing spondylitis. CDR3s leave out the opening cysteine and the closing phenylalanine or tryptophan.

TRBJ2-6,16,TRBV11-2,ASSLVWQGRAGANVLT
TRBJ2-1,13,TRBV9,ASSPQGNSYNEQF
TRBJ1-2,11,TRBV4-2,ASSQDLRTGYT
TRBJ2-1,11,TRBV12-3/TRBV12-4,ASSPNRGGEQF
TRBJ2-7,12,TRBV7-2,ASSLRTGVNEQY
TRBJ1-1,14,TRBV5-1,ASSLSVVWTETEAF
TRBJ2-7,12,TRBV5-1,ASSSGQGPSEQY
TRBJ1-1,12,TRBV20-1,SARDRGRDTEAF
TRBJ2-1,12,TRBV6-2/TRBV6-3,ASSFARIVNEQF
TRBJ2-5,12,TRBV7-2,ASSLEQGRRTQY
TRBJ2-7,11,TRBV10-2,ASSDRPTGEQY
TRBJ1-1,15,TRBV7-2,ASSLSDRGWFGTEAF
TRBJ1-4,14,TRBV4-3,ASSQDSHRVDSRLF
TRBJ1-1,12,TRBV18,ASSPPRPNTEAF
TRBJ2-4,12,TRBV7-2,ASSLVKEANIQY
TRBJ2-7,13,TRBV5-6,ASSLYQPMTYEQY
TRBJ2-5,11,TRBV18,ASSPSLQETQY
TRBJ2-7,13,TRBV7-2,ASSPRVGGRYEQY
TRBJ2-1,13,TRBV5-1,ASSKDSPSYNEQF
TRBJ2-1,12,TRBV5-1,ASREVGQGDEQF
TRBJ2-1,12,TRBV7-9,ASTTLAGGNEQF
TRBJ2-1,13,TRBV5-5,ASSHGPDIGNEQF
TRBJ1-1,10,TRBV2,ASTQGWTEAF
TRBJ2-1,13,TRBV7-9,ASRGAGVSYNEQF
TRBJ2-1,13,TRBV5-1,ASSLVSGSYNEQF
TRBJ1-1,11,TRBV3-1,ASSPAYNTEAF
TRBJ1-5,12,TRBV10-2,ASSGAGMHQPQH
TRBJ1-1,11,TRBV12-3/TRBV12-4,ASSPQLLGEAF
TRBJ2-7,9,TRBV15,ATSKGYEQY
TRBJ2-3,12,TRBV5-6,ASSLVYSTDTQY
TRBJ1-4,13,TRBV5-1,ASSPPGALDEKLF
TRBJ2-2,11,TRBV29-1,SVGISDTGELF
TRBJ2-7,14,TRBV4-2,ASSQVGRGGSYEQY
TRBJ2-5,11,TRBV12-3/TRBV12-4,ASTLTGGETQY
TRBJ2-3,13,TRBV6-2/TRBV6-3,ASSFERGSRDTQY
TRBJ1-2,11,TRBV20-1,SALDGANYGYT
TRBJ2-1,13,TRBV5-1,ASSFLGQAIHEQF
TRBJ1-1,14,TRBV15,ATSRGGTVWVTEAF
TRBJ1-1,10,TRBV20-1,SPKEGFTEAF
TRBJ1-2,11,TRBV20-1,SARVGVFGGYT
TRBJ1-4,13,TRBV28,ASSLKWDRGEKLF
TRBJ2-3,14,TRBV7-9,ASSLSGTLLTDTQY
TRBJ2-1,14,TRBV5-1,ASSSVGLGSYNEQF
TRBJ2-1,15,TRBV7-2,ASSILPSGGAYNEQF
TRBJ2-5,14,TRBV7-2,ASSLAGGHTGETQY
TRBJ1-3,9,TRBV20-1,SALTENTIY
TRBJ2-1,16,TRBV6-1,ASSRQTLLASSYNEQF
TRBJ2-3,12,TRBV7-2,ASSSRAHTDTQY
TRBJ1-3,9,TRBV6-5,ASWEGNTIY
TRBJ2-5,11,TRBV6-1,ASGGGGVETQY
TRBJ1-6,15,TRBV6-2/TRBV6-3,ASSYPTGGARNSPLH
TRBJ1-3,14,TRBV6-1,ATRDGTGRTGNTIY
TRBJ2-7,11,TRBV20-1,SASSGGAYEQY
TRBJ2-1,13,TRBV18,ASSGTSDSYNEQF
TRBJ2-1,13,TRBV11-1,ASSPPDRGSNEQF
TRBJ2-4,16,TRBV15,ATSRGGQGEIAKNIQY
TRBJ2-7,13,TRBV5-6,ASSSDGKRYYEQY
TRBJ1-3,10,TRBV5-1,ASSLNRATIY
TRBJ1-1,10,TRBV20-1,SARGVGWKAF
TRBJ1-1,13,TRBV4-2,ASSQDPQGDTEAF